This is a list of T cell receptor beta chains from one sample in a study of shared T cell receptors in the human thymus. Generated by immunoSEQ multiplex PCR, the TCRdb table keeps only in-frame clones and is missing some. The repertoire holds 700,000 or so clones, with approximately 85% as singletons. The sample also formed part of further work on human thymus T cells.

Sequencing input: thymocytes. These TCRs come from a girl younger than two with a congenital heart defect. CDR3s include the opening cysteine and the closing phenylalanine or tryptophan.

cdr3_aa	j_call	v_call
CASSLERGILTDTQYF	TRBJ2-3	TRBV7-9
CASSLGQEDSPLHF	TRBJ1-6	TRBV7-3
CASGRGGGGEAFF	TRBJ1-1	TRBV6-6
CASSSIAGGTARCNYGYTF	TRBJ1-2	TRBV7-8
CASSLRRGQSNTEAFF	TRBJ1-1	TRBV11-2
CASSLDDMGGYTDTQYF	TRBJ2-3	TRBV5-1
CASSLARPSGLAGGGETQYF	TRBJ2-5	TRBV5-4
CASSLNNRETQYF	TRBJ2-5	TRBV14
CASSLCPSGHPETQINEKLFF	TRBJ1-4	TRBV28
CASSLPHRGHQETQYF	TRBJ2-5	TRBV7-2
CASSKLAGPHTGELFF	TRBJ2-2	TRBV19
CASSWGQGLATNEKLFF	TRBJ1-4	TRBV7-2
CASSVDSPGRANYGYTF	TRBJ1-2	TRBV9
CASSRDTSNQPQHF	TRBJ1-5	TRBV6-6
CASSQRQGKGQMNTEAFF	TRBJ1-1	TRBV4-2
CASSVGTGPYEQYF	TRBJ2-7	TRBV5-1
CASSEVSRDRGTLSSGNTIYF	TRBJ1-3	TRBV6-1
CASSFVRGSIRFF	TRBJ2-1	TRBV27
CASISGGGDTEAFF	TRBJ1-1	TRBV6-5
CASSVATYRGTSSYNEQFF	TRBJ2-1	TRBV9
CASSLPGGVAFF	TRBJ1-1	TRBV27
CASSPQGNHRAYNEQFF	TRBJ2-1	TRBV19
CSVSRTGVYGYTF	TRBJ1-2	TRBV29-1
CASSNSGGAPDTQYF	TRBJ2-3	TRBV7-6
CASSRTGARRAFF	TRBJ1-1	TRBV7-4
CASSESREDYGYTF	TRBJ1-2	TRBV2
CASRKATVPPFLYGYTF	TRBJ1-2	TRBV5-1
CASSLWDYPHEQYF	TRBJ2-7	TRBV7-6
CASSAQGGSDTGELFF	TRBJ2-2	TRBV7-9
CASSLIGVFSNTEAFF	TRBJ1-1	TRBV28
CASSLRTGNAEAFF	TRBJ1-1	TRBV7-9
CASSLVKGRGNGGSPLHF	TRBJ1-6	TRBV5-1
CASSMIVCFRNQPQHF	TRBJ1-5	TRBV5-8
CASSPLRGVRTPLHF	TRBJ1-6	TRBV7-2
CASSLASGDGYTF	TRBJ1-2	TRBV5-4
CASSLAGEGRNTEAFF	TRBJ1-1	TRBV7-8
CASSLRDRGPYEQYF	TRBJ2-7	TRBV5-4